The sequence of this T cell receptor (beta chain) was determined in a study of PD-1 blockade in mismatch repair-deficient tumors (dated by TCRdb to 2015 to 2018). In terms of the full investigation: Between late 2013 and September 2016, the trial enrolled 86 consecutive patients with 12 mismatch repair-deficient cancer types, every one of whom had been previously treated and was progressing. Deep sequencing of TCR CDR3 regions was used to track tumor-associated T cell clones in peripheral blood of patients responding to PD-1 blockade.

Library construction relied on the immunoSEQ multiplex PCR assay. TCRdb provides this immuneACCESS table in a form limited to in-frame rearrangements. Some clones are lacking; in checked studies, under half of them reflect an unresolved V gene, and why the rest are absent is not known. The sample table holds about 130,000 clones, of which approximately 91% were seen once. Roughly 10% of the sample lies in the top ten. V lost 5 bases and J lost 12 bases; the stretch between them is 20 bases long. CDR1 and CDR2 were assigned from the germline V gene (reference sequence) as PRHDT and FYEKMQ. The CDR3 numbers 14 residues from cysteine through phenylalanine. Just the 42-base CDR3 DNA is kept, in frame starting at base 1. Study-level results and caveats: Tumor-resident clones, often undetectable in blood before treatment, expanded rapidly after pembrolizumab and then contracted, generally before radiologic responses.

A remark on this clone: This clone's antigen is unknown. Base qualities are not recorded, but no much larger clone differs from it by a single base.

For every enrolled patient, mismatch repair deficiency was confirmed by either polymerase chain reaction or immunohistochemistry. A few patients who responded to pembrolizumab therapy underwent TCR sequencing. The phase II trial prospectively evaluated PD-1 blockade with pembrolizumab in advanced mismatch repair-deficient cancers, independent of tissue of origin. Serial peripheral blood T cell samples were collected before and at multiple times after starting PD-1 blockade. Blood sampling times were reported as weeks after the first pembrolizumab dose. This receptor chain uses TRBV13 and TRBJ2-1, with the D gene not clear enough to name. The clonotype was recovered from an adult with mismatch repair-deficient cancer. The specimen was peripheral blood, collected 70 to 72 weeks after starting pembrolizumab. The DNA is TGTGCCAGCAGCCCGCTCTTGGCGGCCCCCGGGCAGTTCTTC. It is translated as CASSPLLAAPGQFF.